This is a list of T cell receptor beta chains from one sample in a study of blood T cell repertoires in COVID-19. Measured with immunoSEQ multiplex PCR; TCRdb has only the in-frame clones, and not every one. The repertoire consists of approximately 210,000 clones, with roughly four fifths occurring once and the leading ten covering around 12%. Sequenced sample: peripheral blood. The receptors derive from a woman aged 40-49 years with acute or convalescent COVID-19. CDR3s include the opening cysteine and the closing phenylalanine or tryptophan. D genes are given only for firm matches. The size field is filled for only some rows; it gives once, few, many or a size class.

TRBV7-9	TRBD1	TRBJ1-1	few	TGTGCCATCATTAGGCGGGCAGGGGGTGGAGTCACTGAAGCTTTCTTT	CAIIRRAGGGVTEAFF
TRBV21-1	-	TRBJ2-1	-	TGTGCCAGCAGCGTGGGGAGAGGAGATGAGCAGTTCTTC	CASSVGRGDEQFF
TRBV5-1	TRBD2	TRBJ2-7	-	TGCGCCAGCAGCTTGAGGGCCCCGACTAGCGGGACAACCTACGAGCAGTACTTC	CASSLRAPTSGTTYEQYF
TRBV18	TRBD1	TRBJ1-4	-	TGTGCCAGCTCACCCAGGACAGGGAAGATCGGTGAAAAACTGTTTTTT	CASSPRTGKIGEKLFF
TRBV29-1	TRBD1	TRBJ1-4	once	TGCAGCGGGACAGGGAATAATGAAAAACTGTTTTTT	CSGTGNNEKLFF
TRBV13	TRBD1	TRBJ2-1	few	TGTGCCAGCAGCCTTACTGGATGGGACAGTTACAATGAGCAGTTCTTC	CASSLTGWDSYNEQFF
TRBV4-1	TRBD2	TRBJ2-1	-	TGCGCCAGCAGCCCTATCGGGCGGGAGGGAAATGAGCAGTTCTTC	CASSPIGREGNEQFF
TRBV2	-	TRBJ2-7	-	TGTGCCAGCAGGACCAGGGGCTCCTACGAGCAGTACTTC	CASRTRGSYEQYF
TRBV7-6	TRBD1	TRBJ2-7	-	TGTGCCAGCAGCCCCCCGGGGGGACAGGGGGCTCGCGAGCAGTACTTC	CASSPPGGQGAREQYF
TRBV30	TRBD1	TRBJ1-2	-	TGTGCCTACCCGCGACCGACAGGGGGCGGAAAAAAAAGGGGCTACACCTTC	CAYPRPTGGGKKRGYTF
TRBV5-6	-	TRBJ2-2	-	TGTGCCAGCAGCCCGGGGCGGGGGCTACCCACCGGGGAGCTGTTTTTT	CASSPGRGLPTGELFF
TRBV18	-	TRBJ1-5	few	TGTGCCAGCTCACCAGGGCAGGGGTTTGATCAGCCCCAGCATTTT	CASSPGQGFDQPQHF
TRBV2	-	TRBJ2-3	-	TGTGCCAGCACACGGTACGACACAGATACGCAGTATTTT	CASTRYDTDTQYF
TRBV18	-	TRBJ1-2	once	TGTGCCAGCTCACCCCCTATTAGGACAAATGGCTACACCTTC	CASSPPIRTNGYTF
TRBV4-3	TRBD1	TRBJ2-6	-	TGCGCCAGCAGCCAAGCGGAACAGGGGGGTACTGGGGCCAACGTCCTGACTTTC	CASSQAEQGGTGANVLTF
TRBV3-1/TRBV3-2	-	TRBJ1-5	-	TGTGCCAGCAGCCAAGGTAACAATCAGCCCCAGCATTTT	CASSQGNNQPQHF
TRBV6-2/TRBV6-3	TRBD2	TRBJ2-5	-	TGTGCCAGCAGTTATTGGGGGCGGGAGGGGACCCAGTACTTC	CASSYWGREGTQYF
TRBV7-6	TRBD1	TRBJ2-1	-	TGTGCCAGCAGCTTTCCAGGACAGGGGTACAATGAGCAGTTCTTC	CASSFPGQGYNEQFF
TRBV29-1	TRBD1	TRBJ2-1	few	TGCAGCGTTGGGGGACAGGGCGGTGAGCAGTTCTTC	CSVGGQGGEQFF
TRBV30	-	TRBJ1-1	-	TGTGCCTGGAGTGTTACAGGGCTGAACACTGAAGCTTTCTTT	CAWSVTGLNTEAFF
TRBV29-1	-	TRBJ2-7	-	TGCAGCGTTGCTGGGCTCTTGGGGCCTAATGAGCAGTACTTC	CSVAGLLGPNEQYF
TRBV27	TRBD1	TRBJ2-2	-	TGTGCCAGCATGGTTTGGACAGGCTCTAACACCGGGGAGCTGTTTTTT	CASMVWTGSNTGELFF
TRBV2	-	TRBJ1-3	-	TGTGCCAGCGGGAGGGGGGGTCCTGGAAACACCATATATTTT	CASGRGGPGNTIYF
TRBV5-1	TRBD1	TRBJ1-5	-	TGCGCCAGCAGCTTGCAAGGGGGCGCGAATCAGCCCCAGCATTTT	CASSLQGGANQPQHF
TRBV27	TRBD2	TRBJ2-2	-	TGTGCCAGCAGTCGCGGGAGACACACCGGGGAGCTGTTTTTT	CASSRGRHTGELFF
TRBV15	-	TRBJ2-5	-	TGTGCCACCAGCACAGGGGGGTGGGAAGAGACCCAGTACTTC	CATSTGGWEETQYF
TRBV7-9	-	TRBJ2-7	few	TGTGCCAGCATCCCTGTGGCAGGCGGCCGGGGGGAGCAGTACTTC	CASIPVAGGRGEQYF
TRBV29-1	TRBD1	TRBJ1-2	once	TGCAGCGCCATGGGACAGGGGAATGGCTACACCTTC	CSAMGQGNGYTF
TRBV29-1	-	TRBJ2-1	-	TGCAGCGGTACGACAGATAAGGAGCAGTTCTTC	CSGTTDKEQFF
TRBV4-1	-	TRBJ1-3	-	TGCGCCAGCAGCCCAGGGACTGAGAGCTCTGGAAACACCATATATTTT	CASSPGTESSGNTIYF
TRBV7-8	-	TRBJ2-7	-	TGTGCCAGCAGCTTAAAGAGAGGTAACCACGAGCAGTACTTC	CASSLKRGNHEQYF
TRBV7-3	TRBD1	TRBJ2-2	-	TGTGCCAGCAGCTTCGGGACAGGGACTACCGGGGAGCTGTTTTTT	CASSFGTGTTGELFF
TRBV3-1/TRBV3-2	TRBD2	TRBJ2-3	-	TGTGCCAGCAGCCAACCCTCCCGTAGCGGGAGGGCATATAGGACGCAGTATTTT	CASSQPSRSGRAYRTQYF
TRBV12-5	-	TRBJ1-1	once	TGTGCTAGTGGTTTGACCAACCAGGGAACTGCCACTGAAGCTTTCTTT	CASGLTNQGTATEAFF
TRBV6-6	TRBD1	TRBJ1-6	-	TGTGCCAGCAGGAAACAGGGGGAGGAATCACCCCTCCACTTT	CASRKQGEESPLHF
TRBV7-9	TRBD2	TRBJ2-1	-	TGTGCCAGCAGCTCGAGACTAGCGGCCTACAATGAGCAGTTCTTC	CASSSRLAAYNEQFF
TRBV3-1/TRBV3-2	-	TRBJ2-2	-	TGTGCCAGCAGCCTTCTAGCGAGGGGCGGGGAGCTGTTTTTT	CASSLLARGGELFF
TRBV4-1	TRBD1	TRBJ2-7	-	TGCGCCAGCAGCCAAGCCCGGACAGGGACGGGCGGGCAGTACTTC	CASSQARTGTGGQYF
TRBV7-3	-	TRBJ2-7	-	TGTGCCAGCAGCTTAAGTCGGGGGTACGAGCAGTACTTC	CASSLSRGYEQYF
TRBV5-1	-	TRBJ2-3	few	TGCGCCAGCAGCTTGGCCGGTCTCACAGATACGCAGTATTTT	CASSLAGLTDTQYF
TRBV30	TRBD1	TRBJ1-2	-	TGTGCCTGGGGGGACAGGGGGGCGGACTACACCTTC	CAWGDRGADYTF
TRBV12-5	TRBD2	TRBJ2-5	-	TGTGCTAGTGGTTTTGGGGGGGAGGAGACCCAGTACTTC	CASGFGGEETQYF
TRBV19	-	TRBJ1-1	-	TGTGCCAGTAGTACCACCCGCCCGGTGGCAGGGCGGACTGAAGCTTTCTTT	CASSTTRPVAGRTEAFF
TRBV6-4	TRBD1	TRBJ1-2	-	TGTGCCAGCACAGGGGGCGATGGCTACACCTTC	CASTGGDGYTF
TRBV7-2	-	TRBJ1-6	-	TGTGCCAGCAGCCGCCAGGGCTTGTATAATTCACCCCTCCACTTT	CASSRQGLYNSPLHF
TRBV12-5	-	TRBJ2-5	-	TGTGCTAGTGGTTCAGCCCACGGGGTAGGCTTACAAGAGACCCAGTACTTC	CASGSAHGVGLQETQYF
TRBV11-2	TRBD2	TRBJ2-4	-	TGTGCCAGCACCCTATATAGCGGGGGGGACCTCGGTTCCAAAAACATTCAGTACTTC	CASTLYSGGDLGSKNIQYF
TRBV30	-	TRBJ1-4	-	TGTGCCTTGGGCCGAAGGGGTACTAATGAAAAACTGTTTTTT	CALGRRGTNEKLFF
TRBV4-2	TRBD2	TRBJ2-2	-	TGTGCCAGCAGCCGGCAGGGACTAGCGGGAGTTAACACCGGGGAGCTGTTTTTT	CASSRQGLAGVNTGELFF
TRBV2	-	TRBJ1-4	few	TGTGCCAGCAGGCCTCAAGCCCGGGGTTGGGAAAAACTGTTTTTT	CASRPQARGWEKLFF
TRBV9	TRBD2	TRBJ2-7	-	TGTGCCAGCAGCCCCAGGACTAGCGGGGTCTACGAGCAGTACTTC	CASSPRTSGVYEQYF
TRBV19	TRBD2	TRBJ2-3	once	TGTGCCAGTAGTGCGACTAGCGGGAGTAGGACAGATACGCAGTATTTT	CASSATSGSRTDTQYF
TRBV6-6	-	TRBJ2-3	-	TGTGCCAGCAGTTACTCGGAGCGGACCACAGATACGCAGTATTTT	CASSYSERTTDTQYF
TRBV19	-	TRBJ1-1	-	TGTGCCAGTAGTAAAGGCCGGGAGGGACTGAACACTGAAGCTTTCTTT	CASSKGREGLNTEAFF
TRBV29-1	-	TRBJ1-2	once	TGCAGCGTTGATGGCAGGGGCTATGGCTACACCTTC	CSVDGRGYGYTF
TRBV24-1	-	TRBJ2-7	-	TGTGCCACCAGTGATTGGGAGCGGAGTACTTCCTACGAGCAGTACTTC	CATSDWERSTSYEQYF
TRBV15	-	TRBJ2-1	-	TGTGCCACCAGCAGAGGCGACGGAGATCTCAATGAGCAGTTCTTC	CATSRGDGDLNEQFF